This entry is about one T cell receptor (beta chain). Its antigen remains unidentified. Trimming removed 4 bases from V and 3 bases from J, with 22 bases in between. CDR1 and CDR2 from the germline V gene are SGHTS and YDEGEE. The CDR3 totals 17 residues. Cultured CD4+ T cell DNA underwent sequencing with the Oncomine TCR Beta short-read assay. A single record per CDR3 protein comes from TCRdb applying MiXCR to the PCR reads. The data show more than 10,000 distinct CDR3 sequences, roughly 60% seen once. This sample's treatment: approximately nine-day PBMC culture with coronavirus spike peptide pools or control peptides (ViraFEST assay). ViraFEST expanded antigen-specific T cells with peptide pools, then sequenced TCRs. The data are from a study of vaccination and CD4 T cells after COVID-19. Study findings and constraints: Clonotypes reactive to SARS-CoV-2 had a median that went up from approximately 21 to 40, but not significantly.

This clonotype was sampled from a human donor with COVID-19. The chain carries TRBV5-8 and TRBJ1-2; possible D gene TRBD1, 6 bases. Specimen: cultured CD4+ T cells from blood, collected after SARS-CoV-2 vaccination. CDR3 DNA sequence: TGTGCCAGCAGCAGAAACCGGGACAACTTCTGGCACTATGGCTACACCTTC. This encodes CASSRNRDNFWHYGYTF.